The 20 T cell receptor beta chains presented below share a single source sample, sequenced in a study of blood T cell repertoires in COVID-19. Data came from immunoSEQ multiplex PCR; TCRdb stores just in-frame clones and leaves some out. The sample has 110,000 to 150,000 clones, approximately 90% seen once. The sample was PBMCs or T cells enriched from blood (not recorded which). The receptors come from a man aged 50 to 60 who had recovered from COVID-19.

The DNA for the CDR3 is TGTGCCTGGCACCGGGGGGGGGCCGGGGAGCTGTTTTTT. Translating gives CAWHRGGAGELFF. The J gene is TRBJ2-2, the V gene TRBV30; 8 bases align to TRBD2. V gave up 5 bases and J gave up 6 bases; unmatched junction bases: 5. Germline V gene sequence: CDR1 GTSNPN, CDR2 SVGIG (reference sequence). CDR3 length equals 13 residues.

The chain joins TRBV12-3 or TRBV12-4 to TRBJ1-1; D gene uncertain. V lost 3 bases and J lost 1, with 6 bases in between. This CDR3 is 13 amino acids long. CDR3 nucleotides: TGTGCCAGCAGTTTGGGCACGAACACTGAAGCTTTCTTT. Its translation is CASSLGTNTEAFF.

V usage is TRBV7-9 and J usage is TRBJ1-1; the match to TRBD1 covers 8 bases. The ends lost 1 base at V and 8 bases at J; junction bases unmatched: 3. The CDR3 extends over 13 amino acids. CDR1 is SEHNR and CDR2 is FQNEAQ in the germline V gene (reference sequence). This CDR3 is CASSLEWTGEAFF. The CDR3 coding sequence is TGTGCCAGCAGCTTAGAGTGGACAGGGGAAGCTTTCTTT.

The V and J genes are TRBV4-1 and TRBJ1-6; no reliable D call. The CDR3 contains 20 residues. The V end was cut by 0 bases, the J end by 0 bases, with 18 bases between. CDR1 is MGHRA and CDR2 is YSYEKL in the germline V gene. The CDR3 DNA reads TGCGCCAGCAGCCAAGAATACCAAGATTGGGAGAGCTCCTATAATTCACCCCTCCACTTT. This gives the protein CASSQEYQDWESSYNSPLHF.

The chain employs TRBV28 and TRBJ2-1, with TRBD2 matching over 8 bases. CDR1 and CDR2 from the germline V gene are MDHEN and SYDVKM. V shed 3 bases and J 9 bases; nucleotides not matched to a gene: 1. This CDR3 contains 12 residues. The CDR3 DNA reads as TGTGCCAGCAGTTTCGGACTAGCTGAGCAGTTCTTC. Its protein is CASSFGLAEQFF. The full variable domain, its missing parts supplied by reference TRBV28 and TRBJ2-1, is DVKVTQSSRYLVKRTGEKVFLECVQDMDHENMFWYRQDPGLGLRLIYFSYDVKMKEKGDIPEGYSVSREKKERFSLILESASTNQTSMYLCASSFGLAEQFFGPGTRLTVL.

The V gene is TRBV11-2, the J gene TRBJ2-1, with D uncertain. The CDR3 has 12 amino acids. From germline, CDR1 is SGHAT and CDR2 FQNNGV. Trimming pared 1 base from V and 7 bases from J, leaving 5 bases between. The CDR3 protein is CASSLVINEQFF. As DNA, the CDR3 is TGTGCCAGCAGCTTAGTAATTAATGAGCAGTTCTTC.

In nucleotides, the CDR3 is TGTGCCAGTGAGGGAGGACGGAACTACGAGCAGTACTTC. It translates to CASEGGRNYEQYF. The chain uses TRBV7-2 and TRBJ2-7, with D tentatively TRBD2 (6 bases). Germline V gene data show CDR1 as SGHTA and CDR2 as FQGNSA. CDR3 size: 13 residues. V was shortened by 9 bases and J by 3 bases, with 15 bases between the two germline ends.

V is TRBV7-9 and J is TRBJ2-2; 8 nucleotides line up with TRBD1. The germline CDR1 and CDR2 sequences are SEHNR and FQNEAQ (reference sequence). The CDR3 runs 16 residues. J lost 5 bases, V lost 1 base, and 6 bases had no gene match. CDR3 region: CASSLGLTGDTGELFF. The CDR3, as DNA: TGTGCCAGCAGCTTAGGGTTGACAGGGGATACCGGGGAGCTGTTTTTT. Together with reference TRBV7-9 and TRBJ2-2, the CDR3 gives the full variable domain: DTGVSQNPRHKITKRGQNVTFRCDPISEHNRLYWYRQTLGQGPEFLTYFQNEAQLEKSRLLSDRFSAERPKGSFSTLEIQRTEQGDSAMYLCASSLGLTGDTGELFFGEGSRLTVL.

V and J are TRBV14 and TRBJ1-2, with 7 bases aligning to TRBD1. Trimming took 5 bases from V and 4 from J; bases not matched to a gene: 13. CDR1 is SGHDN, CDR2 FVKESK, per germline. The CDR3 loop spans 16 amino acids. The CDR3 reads CASSNRTGLPFYGYTF. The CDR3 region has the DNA TGTGCCAGCAGCAACCGGACAGGCCTGCCCTTCTATGGCTACACCTTC.

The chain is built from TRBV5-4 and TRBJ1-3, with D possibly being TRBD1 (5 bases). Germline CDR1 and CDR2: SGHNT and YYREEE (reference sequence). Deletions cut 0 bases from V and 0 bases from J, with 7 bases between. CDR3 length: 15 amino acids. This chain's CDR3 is CASSLAGLSGNTIYF. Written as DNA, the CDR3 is TGTGCCAGCAGCTTGGCGGGACTCTCTGGAAACACCATATATTTT.

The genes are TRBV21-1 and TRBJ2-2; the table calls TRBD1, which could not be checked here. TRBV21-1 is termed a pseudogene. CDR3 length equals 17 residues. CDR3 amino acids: CASSKGSGTGNTGELFF. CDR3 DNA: TGTGCCAGCAGCAAAGGGTCCGGGACAGGGAACACCGGGGAGCTGTTTTTT.

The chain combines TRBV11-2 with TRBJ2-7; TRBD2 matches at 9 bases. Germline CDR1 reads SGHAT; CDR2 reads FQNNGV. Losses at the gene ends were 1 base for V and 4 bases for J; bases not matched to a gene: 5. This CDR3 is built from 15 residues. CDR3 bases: TGTGCCAGCAGCTTAGGGCGGGGGGGCGGTTACGAGCAGTACGTC. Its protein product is CASSLGRGGGYEQYV.

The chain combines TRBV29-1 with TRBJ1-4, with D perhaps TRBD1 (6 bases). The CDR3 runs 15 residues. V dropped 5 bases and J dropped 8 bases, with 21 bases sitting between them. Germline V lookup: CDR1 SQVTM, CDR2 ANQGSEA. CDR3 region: CSVQWSGNRDEKLFF. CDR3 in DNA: TGCAGCGTTCAATGGTCCGGGAACAGGGACGAAAAACTGTTTTTT. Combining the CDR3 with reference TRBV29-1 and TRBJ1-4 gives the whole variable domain SAVISQKPSRDICQRGTSLTIQCQVDSQVTMMFWYRQQPGQSLTLIATANQGSEATYESGFVIDKFPISRPNLTFSTLTVSNMSPEDSSIYLCSVQWSGNRDEKLFFGSGTQLSVL.

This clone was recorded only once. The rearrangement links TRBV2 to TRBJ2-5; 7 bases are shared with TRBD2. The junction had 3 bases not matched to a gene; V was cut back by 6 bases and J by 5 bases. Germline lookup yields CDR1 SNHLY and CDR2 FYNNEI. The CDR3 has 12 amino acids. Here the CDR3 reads CASRAGVETQYF. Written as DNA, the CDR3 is TGTGCCAGCAGGGCGGGGGTCGAGACCCAGTACTTC.

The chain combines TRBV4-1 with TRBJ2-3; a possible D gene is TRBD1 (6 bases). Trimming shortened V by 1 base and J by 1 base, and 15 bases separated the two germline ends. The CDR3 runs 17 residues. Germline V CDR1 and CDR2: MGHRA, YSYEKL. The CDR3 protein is CASSQGLIRQGTDTQYF. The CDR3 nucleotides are TGCGCCAGCAGCCAAGGGCTGATCCGACAGGGCACAGATACGCAGTATTTT.

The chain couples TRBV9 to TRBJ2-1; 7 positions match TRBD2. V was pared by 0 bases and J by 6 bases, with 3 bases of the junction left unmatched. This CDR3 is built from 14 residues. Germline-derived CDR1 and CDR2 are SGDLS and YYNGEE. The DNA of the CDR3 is TGTGCCAGCAGCGTAGTTGCGGGAGTCAATGAGCAGTTCTTC. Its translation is CASSVVAGVNEQFF.

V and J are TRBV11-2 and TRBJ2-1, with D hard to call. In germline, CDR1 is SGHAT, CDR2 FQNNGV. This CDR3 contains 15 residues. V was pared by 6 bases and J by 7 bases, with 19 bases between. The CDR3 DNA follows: TGTGCCAGCAGTTTCTACCCCGATCCTATTAATGAGCAGTTCTTC. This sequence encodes CASSFYPDPINEQFF.

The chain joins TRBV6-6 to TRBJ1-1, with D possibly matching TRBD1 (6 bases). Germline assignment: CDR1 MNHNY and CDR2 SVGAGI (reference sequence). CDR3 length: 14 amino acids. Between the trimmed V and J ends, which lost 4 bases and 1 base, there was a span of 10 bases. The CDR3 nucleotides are TGTGCCAGCAGTTTTCCGGACAGGAACACTGAAGCTTTCTTT. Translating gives CASSFPDRNTEAFF.

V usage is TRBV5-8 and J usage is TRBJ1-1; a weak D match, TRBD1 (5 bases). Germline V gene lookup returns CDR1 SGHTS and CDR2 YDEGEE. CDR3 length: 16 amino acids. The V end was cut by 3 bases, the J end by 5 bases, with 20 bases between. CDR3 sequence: CASSSHSGTKGTEAFF. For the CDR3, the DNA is TGTGCCAGCAGCTCCCACAGCGGGACTAAGGGGACTGAAGCTTTCTTT.

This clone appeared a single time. The CDR3 loop reads CASSLSYNQPQHF. Written as DNA, the CDR3 is TGCGCCAGCAGCTTGTCTTATAATCAGCCCCAGCATTTT. J is TRBJ1-5 and V is TRBV5-1, with D hard to call. Deletions cut 1 base from V and 4 bases from J, with 6 bases between. Germline loops: CDR1 SGHRS, CDR2 YFSETQ. The CDR3 is 13 amino acids. Variable domain in full (rest from reference TRBV5-1 and TRBJ1-5): KAGVTQTPRYLIKTRGQQVTLSCSPISGHRSVSWYQQTPGQGLQFLFEYFSETQRNKGNFPGRFSGRQFSNSRSEMNVSTLELGDSALYLCASSLSYNQPQHFGDGTRLSIL.